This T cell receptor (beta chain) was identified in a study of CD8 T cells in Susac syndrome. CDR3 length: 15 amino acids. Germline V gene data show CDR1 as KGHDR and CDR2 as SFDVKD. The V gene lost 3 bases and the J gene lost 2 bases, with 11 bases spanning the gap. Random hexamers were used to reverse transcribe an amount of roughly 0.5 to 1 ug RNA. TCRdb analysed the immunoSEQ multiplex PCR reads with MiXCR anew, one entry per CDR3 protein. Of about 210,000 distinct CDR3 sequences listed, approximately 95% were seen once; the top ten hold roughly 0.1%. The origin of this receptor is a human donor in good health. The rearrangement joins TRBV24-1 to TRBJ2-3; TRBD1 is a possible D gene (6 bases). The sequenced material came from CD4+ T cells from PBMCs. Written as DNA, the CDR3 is TGTGCCACCAGTGATCCCGGACAGCACACAGATACGCAGTATTTT. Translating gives CATSDPGQHTDTQYF.